What follows describes a single T cell receptor beta chain. This specimen comes from a study of CD8+CD57+ T cells in acquired aplastic anemia. Study context: Average DNA yield from sorted CD4+ and CD8+ cells was around 3.2 ug.

TCR beta VDJ combinations and CDR3 sequences were profiled from genomic DNA. TCRdb ran MiXCR on the reads and lists one entry per CDR3 protein. The sample contains roughly 200,000 distinct CDR3 sequences, 55% to 65% of which appear only once. J lost 1 base, V lost 1 base, and 6 bases had no gene match. The CDR3 is 16 amino acids. Looked up from germline, CDR1 is ENHRY and CDR2 is SYGVKD. Sequencing involved patients with CD8+CD57+ cell expansion previously shown by flow cytometry. The sequenced sample was sorted CD4+, CD8+, or CD8+CD57+ T cells (not recorded which) from PBMCs. The origin of this receptor is a human donor with aplastic anemia. This chain joins TRBV10-3 and TRBJ2-5; 7 bases map to TRBD1. CDR3 DNA: TGTGCCATCAGTGAGTTCGTCGGGACAGCCCAAGAGACCCAGTACTTC. Residues: CAISEFVGTAQETQYF.